This T cell receptor (beta chain) emerged from a study of blood T cell repertoires in COVID-19. Study context: Sites across the United States, Italy and Spain contributed samples from acute and convalescent COVID-19.

Repertoires were generated with immunoSEQ multiplex PCR, while TCRdb's copy carries only in-frame clones and drops some. Of roughly 200,000 clones listed, nearly 90% are singletons. The V gene lost 3 bases and the J gene lost 1 base, with 10 bases spanning the gap. The germline V gene encodes CDR1 MNHNY and CDR2 SVGAGI (reference sequence). This CDR3 is built from 14 residues. Sequencing was performed on peripheral blood. The chain combines TRBV6-6 with TRBJ2-7; TRBD2 might be the D (5 bases). The TCR sequence derives from a woman aged 35 to 49 who had recovered from COVID-19. The CDR3 nucleotides are TGTGCCAGCAGTTATTTGACGGGGTCCTACGAGCAGTACTTC. Its protein is CASSYLTGSYEQYF.